These 21 T cell receptor beta chains were all obtained from the same sample, sequenced in a study of Ad26.COV2.S vaccination and SARS-CoV-2 variants. Some clones are missing from TCRdb's copy, which holds only in-frame ones; the method was immunoSEQ multiplex PCR. The profile covers hundreds of thousands of clones, with about 89% appearing a single time and approximately 1.5% taken by the ten largest. As for treatment: 15 to 20 received Ad26.COV2.S at low or high dose, single or two shots; about five received placebo; per-sample allocation not given. Day 63 after the first vaccine or placebo injection was the time point for sampling. Sample: peripheral blood, taken in a trial of Ad26.COV2.S vaccine versus placebo. These receptors were taken from a person between 18 and 60 years old who received the Ad26.COV2.S COVID-19 vaccine or a placebo.

This sequence joins TRBV7-2 and TRBJ2-7, with D hard to call. V lost 2 bases and J 3 bases, leaving 8 bases between the germline ends. The CDR3 is made up of 13 amino acids. Per the germline V gene, CDR1 is SGHTA and CDR2 is FQGNSA. This chain's CDR3 is CASSLTFFYEQYF. CDR3 DNA sequence: TGTGCCAGCAGCTTAACCTTTTTCTACGAGCAGTACTTC.

The chain combines TRBV27 with TRBJ2-5, with 7 bases lining up with TRBD2. Germline assignment: CDR1 MNHEY and CDR2 SMNVEV (reference sequence). V shed 5 bases and J 5 bases; nucleotides not matched to a gene: 11. This CDR3 region has 15 residues. This chain's CDR3 is CASSRGTTMRETQYF. The CDR3 coding sequence is TGTGCCAGCAGTCGGGGGACTACGATGCGGGAGACCCAGTACTTC.

The CDR3 region is CASSSEGLDTEAFF. CDR3 nucleotide sequence: TGTGCCAGCAGCTCGGAGGGGTTGGACACTGAAGCTTTCTTT. The chain employs TRBV7-9 and TRBJ1-1; possible D gene TRBD1, 5 bases. The V gene's germline CDR1 is SEHNR and CDR2 FQNEAQ (reference sequence). Trimming shortened V by 4 bases and J by 3 bases, and 12 bases separated the two germline ends. This CDR3 contains 14 residues.

The CDR3 spells CASMRAGENIQYF. Written as DNA, the CDR3 is TGCGCCAGCATGCGGGCAGGGGAAAACATTCAGTACTTC. This rearrangement joins TRBV5-1 to TRBJ2-4; D is perhaps TRBD1 (6 bases). V lost 6 bases and J lost 5, with 12 bases in between. Germline CDR1 is SGHRS and CDR2 is YFSETQ. The CDR3 totals 13 residues.

For the CDR3, the DNA is TGTGCCAGCAGTGAAGACTTTTCTTCACCCCTCCACTTT. This sequence encodes CASSEDFSSPLHF. The rearrangement uses TRBV2 and TRBJ1-6; no clear D gene. The CDR3 runs to 13 residues. Germline V gene lookup returns CDR1 SNHLY and CDR2 FYNNEI. The V end was cut by 1 base, the J end by 9 bases, with 7 bases between.

This sequence joins TRBV19 and TRBJ2-1; 7 bases are shared with TRBD2. CDR1 and CDR2 (germline): LNHDA, SQIVND (reference sequence). V was pared by 1 base and J by 12 bases, with 15 bases of the junction left unmatched. The CDR3 spans 16 residues. The DNA for the CDR3 is TGTGCCAGTAGTATAGGACAAACGGCGGGAGAGTTTTGGCAGTTCTTC. This codes for CASSIGQTAGEFWQFF.

The chain carries TRBV18 and TRBJ2-4, with TRBD2 as a possible D gene (6 bases). Germline loops: CDR1 KGHSH, CDR2 LQKENI. V was cut by 3 bases and J by 5 bases, with 11 bases left in between. This CDR3 has 14 amino acids. The CDR3 sequence is CASSPSGDQNIQYF. CDR3 nucleotides: TGTGCCAGCTCACCTTCGGGGGACCAAAACATTCAGTACTTC.

This clone was seen more than once but under ten times. The V gene is TRBV9, the J gene TRBJ2-1; D is tentatively TRBD1 or TRBD2 (5 bases each). CDR1 and CDR2 (germline): SGDLS, YYNGEE. CDR3 size: 16 residues. Deletions cut 3 bases from V and 9 bases from J, with 22 bases between. The CDR3 DNA is TGTGCCAGCAGCGGGGGGATTGGCGAGGGGCTCGGTGAGCAGTTCTTC. Protein product: CASSGGIGEGLGEQFF.

The V call is TRBV10-3, the J call TRBJ1-2; D gene ambiguous. V was clipped by 0 bases and J by 5 bases, with 10 bases between them. CDR3 length: 14 amino acids. Germline V lookup: CDR1 ENHRY, CDR2 SYGVKD. The chain's CDR3 is CAISESPQFYGYTF. The DNA of the CDR3 is TGTGCCATCAGTGAGTCGCCCCAGTTTTATGGCTACACCTTC.

The rearrangement joins TRBV18 to TRBJ1-1; D not resolved. Between the trimmed V and J ends, which lost 3 bases and 8 bases, there was a span of 13 bases. The CDR3 is 13 amino acids. Germline V gene sequence: CDR1 KGHSH, CDR2 LQKENI. The DNA for the CDR3 is TGTGCCAGCTCACCGAAGACGAAGCCGGAAGCTTTCTTT. Protein sequence: CASSPKTKPEAFF.

The rearrangement joins TRBV5-1 to TRBJ2-7; D not resolved. Deletions cut 2 bases from V and 1 base from J, with 10 bases between. The CDR3 is 14 residues long. CDR1 SGHRS and CDR2 YFSETQ come from the germline V gene. The DNA of the CDR3 is TGCGCCAGCAGCTTAAATATCTGGTCCTACGAGCAGTACTTC. This translates into CASSLNIWSYEQYF.

The chain employs TRBV6-2 or TRBV6-3 and TRBJ2-1; 9 nucleotides agree with TRBD2. J gave up 9 bases and V 5 bases, and 5 bases lay outside the gene matches. The CDR3 is 13 amino acids. CDR1 and CDR2 from the germline V gene are MNHEY and SVGEGT. The CDR3 DNA reads as TGTGCCAGCAGTAGGACTAGCGCGGTTGAGCAGTTCTTC. It translates to CASSRTSAVEQFF.

The chain is built from TRBV19 and TRBJ2-2; tentative D call: TRBD2 (5 bases). Germline CDR1 is LNHDA and CDR2 is SQIVND (reference sequence). The CDR3 length is 13 residues. The V gene lost 3 bases and the J gene lost 7 bases, with 9 bases spanning the gap. CDR3 protein: CASSIGEIGELFF. In nucleotides, the CDR3 is TGTGCCAGTAGTATCGGGGAAATCGGGGAGCTGTTTTTT.

The J gene is TRBJ2-2, the V gene TRBV24-1; D gene unclear. Germline V gives CDR1 KGHDR, CDR2 SFDVKD. With 4 bases removed from V and 4 bases from J, the gap between germline ends came to 9 bases. The CDR3 sequence is 14 residues long. CDR3 protein: CATSDHRPTGELFF. DNA for the CDR3: TGTGCCACCAGTGACCACCGGCCCACCGGGGAGCTGTTTTTT.

This chain joins TRBV5-8 and TRBJ2-2; D unclear. CDR1 and CDR2 from the germline V gene are SGHTS and YDEGEE. CDR3 length: 14 residues. Trimming removed 1 base from V and 6 bases from J, with 10 bases in between. CDR3 nucleotide sequence: TGTGCCAGCAGCTTGAACGGCCGGGCCGGGGAGCTGTTTTTT. Translated: CASSLNGRAGELFF.

A remark on this clone: Other DNA sequences in the same sample also yield this CDR3. The chain employs TRBV7-9 and TRBJ2-7; a possible D gene is TRBD1 (5 bases). The V and J ends lost 3 bases and 0 bases respectively, with 6 bases between them. The CDR3 sequence is 13 residues long. The germline gives CDR1 SEHNR, CDR2 FQNEAQ (reference sequence). In DNA, the CDR3 is TGTGCCAGCAGCTTTGACAGCTCCTACGAGCAGTACTTC. Translating it yields CASSFDSSYEQYF. Based on the CDR3 plus reference TRBV7-9 and TRBJ2-7, the full variable domain is DTGVSQNPRHKITKRGQNVTFRCDPISEHNRLYWYRQTLGQGPEFLTYFQNEAQLEKSRLLSDRFSAERPKGSFSTLEIQRTEQGDSAMYLCASSFDSSYEQYFGPGTRLTVT.

The rearrangement links TRBV27 to TRBJ2-7; 9 bases fit TRBD2. CDR3 length equals 14 residues. The ends lost 1 base at V and 6 bases at J; junction bases unmatched: 4. Germline loops: CDR1 MNHEY, CDR2 SMNVEV (reference sequence). The CDR3 reads CASSLWGGRGEQYF. The CDR3, as DNA: TGTGCCAGCAGTTTATGGGGCGGGAGGGGCGAGCAGTACTTC.

The gene calls are TRBV11-2 and TRBJ2-5, with 9 bases lining up with TRBD2. The CDR3 runs 16 residues. The V gene end was trimmed by 1 base and the J gene end by 3 bases; junction bases not matched to a gene: 6. Per germline, CDR1 SGHAT and CDR2 FQNNGV. The CDR3 protein is CASSLGREGPEETQYF. Here the CDR3 DNA reads TGTGCCAGCAGCTTAGGGCGGGAGGGCCCGGAAGAGACCCAGTACTTC.

This chain connects TRBV27 to TRBJ2-7; D unclear. Germline V gene data show CDR1 as MNHEY and CDR2 as SMNVEV (reference sequence). The germline V and J ends were trimmed by 3 bases and 1 base, with 13 bases remaining between them. The CDR3 has 15 amino acids. CDR3 DNA sequence: TGTGCCAGCAGTTTTTTGGGCGAGATTTCCTACGAGCAGTACTTC. As protein: CASSFLGEISYEQYF.

J is TRBJ2-1 and V is TRBV27, with a tentative D call TRBD2 (6 bases). Germline V CDR1 and CDR2: MNHEY, SMNVEV (reference sequence). The germline V and J ends were trimmed by 2 bases and 0 bases, with 11 bases remaining between them. This CDR3 has 16 amino acids. The CDR3, as DNA: TGTGCCAGCAGTTTACTACGGGGAGGCTCCTACAATGAGCAGTTCTTC. Translated: CASSLLRGGSYNEQFF.

For the CDR3, the DNA is TGCGCCAGCAGCTTGACAGGGGGCGCGGGGACTGAAGCTTTCTTT. Its translation: CASSLTGGAGTEAFF. This sequence joins TRBV5-1 and TRBJ1-1; TRBD1 matches 9 bases. The CDR3 runs 15 residues. With 1 base clipped from V and 5 bases from J, the junction kept 6 bases outside the gene matches. Germline V lookup: CDR1 SGHRS, CDR2 YFSETQ.